These 7 T cell receptor beta chains came from one sample sequenced in a study of T cell responses to AZD1222 COVID-19 vaccine. Produced via immunoSEQ multiplex PCR; TCRdb's table is partial and in-frame only. The sample shows 150,000 to 200,000 clones, 90% of them seen only once. Sample: peripheral blood, taken 28 days after the second AZD1222 dose. The source is an adult who received the AZD1222 COVID-19 vaccine.

The J gene is TRBJ1-4, the V gene TRBV27, with 7 bases lining up with TRBD1. Per the germline V gene, CDR1 is MNHEY and CDR2 is SMNVEV (reference sequence). The CDR3 totals 15 residues. J gave up 5 bases and V 6 bases, and 9 bases lay outside the gene matches. CDR3 coding DNA: TGTGCCAGCAGCTCCCCCGGGACAGAGAATGAAAAACTGTTTTTT. Its protein product is CASSSPGTENEKLFF.

The rearrangement joins TRBV9 to TRBJ2-1; D might be TRBD2 (5 bases). V was trimmed by 4 bases and J by 0 bases, leaving 11 bases between them. The CDR3 is made up of 15 amino acids. Germline V gene data show CDR1 as SGDLS and CDR2 as YYNGEE. The chain's CDR3 is CASSPAGSSYNEQFF. CDR3 in DNA: TGTGCCAGCAGCCCCGCGGGTAGCTCCTACAATGAGCAGTTCTTC.

This clone was counted once. The rearrangement joins TRBV12-3 or TRBV12-4 to TRBJ2-7; D may match TRBD1 or TRBD2 (6 bases each). The V and J ends lost 7 bases and 3 bases respectively, with 13 bases between them. The CDR3 is 13 amino acids. The DNA of the CDR3 is TGTGCCAGCACACAGGGACTCAACTACGAGCAGTACTTC. Translated: CASTQGLNYEQYF.

This clone was counted only a few times. The chain is built from TRBV7-9 and TRBJ2-7; D possibly corresponds to TRBD1 (6 bases). CDR1 and CDR2 (germline): SEHNR, FQNEAQ (reference sequence). This CDR3 is 11 amino acids long. Trimming took 5 bases from V and 6 from J, leaving 8 bases between them. The DNA of the CDR3 is TGTGCCAGCAGCCAGGGGCGCGAGCAGTACTTC. It is translated as CASSQGREQYF. Full variable domain (missing parts from reference TRBV7-9 and TRBJ2-7): DTGVSQNPRHKITKRGQNVTFRCDPISEHNRLYWYRQTLGQGPEFLTYFQNEAQLEKSRLLSDRFSAERPKGSFSTLEIQRTEQGDSAMYLCASSQGREQYFGPGTRLTVT.

The genes are TRBV24-1 and TRBJ1-5; unclear D gene. Germline V gives CDR1 KGHDR, CDR2 SFDVKD. The germline V and J ends were trimmed by 3 bases and 4 bases, with 6 bases remaining between them. The CDR3 is 13 amino acids. CDR3 sequence: CATSDAGNQPQHF. In nucleotides, the CDR3 is TGTGCCACCAGTGATGCCGGAAATCAGCCCCAGCATTTT.

As DNA, the CDR3 is TGTGCCAGCTTCGGAGGGAAAGCCACTGAAGCTTTCTTT. This translates into CASFGGKATEAFF. The V call is TRBV28, the J call TRBJ1-1; D remains unclear. The V gene lost 8 bases and the J gene lost 4 bases, with 14 bases spanning the gap. Germline V gives CDR1 MDHEN, CDR2 SYDVKM. The CDR3 is 13 residues long.

V and J are TRBV28 and TRBJ1-5; D call uncertain. Deletions cut 2 bases from V and 4 bases from J, with 9 bases between. The CDR3 length is 14 residues. Germline V lookup: CDR1 MDHEN, CDR2 SYDVKM. CDR3 loop: CASSLGWSNQPQHF. The DNA for the CDR3 is TGTGCCAGCAGTTTAGGATGGTCAAATCAGCCCCAGCATTTT.